This T cell receptor beta chain was captured by sequencing in a study of blood T cell repertoires in COVID-19. Study overall: The samples span acute and convalescent COVID-19 from the United States, Italy and Spain. PBMCs, B-cell-depleted T cells, or T cells were the source of the cDNA or gDNA that made up the material.

CDR1 is LNHDA and CDR2 is SQIVND in the germline V gene (reference sequence). V trimming: 2 bases; J trimming: 2 bases; junction bases outside the gene matches: 10. The CDR3 covers 18 residues. Original processing notes: The assay estimated nucleated cells by amplifying reference gene primers. Profiling relied on immunoSEQ multiplex PCR, and the TCRdb table lists in-frame clones only, not all of them. Clone size and V and J calls were adopted from that table, with D and trimming inferred from the DNA. The sample lists approximately 89,000 clones; 75% to 85% were seen once. This chain connects TRBV19 to TRBJ2-1; 9 bases line up with TRBD1. Source material: peripheral blood. This TCR derives from a man in his 70s with acute or convalescent COVID-19. In DNA, the CDR3 is TGTGCCAGTAGTATATTCGGGACAGGGAGCGACACCTACAATGAGCAGTTCTTC. Residues: CASSIFGTGSDTYNEQFF.